Given below is one T cell receptor (beta chain) in context. Antigen specificity is unknown. Relative to the germline gene, one junction end is altered; a read error may explain this. RNA was extracted from bulk tissue without any cell sorting. This sample stems from a study of tumor and adjacent non-tumor tissue in lung cancer. The length of the CDR3 is 14 residues. The V gene's germline CDR1 is SGHNT and CDR2 YENEEA. The library came from three nested PCR rounds adapted from ARM-PCR protocols. TCRdb reprocessed the multiplex PCR reads with MiXCR, giving one entry per CDR3 protein. In the table there are approximately 68,000 distinct CDR3 sequences, 73% of which are singletons. Findings and limits, study-wide: Shorter survival was associated with higher TCR diversity in tumors.

The source is a man in his 60s with non-small cell lung cancer. V is TRBV11-3 and J is TRBJ2-5; 7 nucleotides agree with TRBD2. Sequencing used lung tumor tissue. This CDR3 reads CASSPSGAGDTQYF. The CDR3 DNA sequence: TGTGCCAGCAGCCCAAGCGGGGCCGGGGATACCCAGTATTTC.